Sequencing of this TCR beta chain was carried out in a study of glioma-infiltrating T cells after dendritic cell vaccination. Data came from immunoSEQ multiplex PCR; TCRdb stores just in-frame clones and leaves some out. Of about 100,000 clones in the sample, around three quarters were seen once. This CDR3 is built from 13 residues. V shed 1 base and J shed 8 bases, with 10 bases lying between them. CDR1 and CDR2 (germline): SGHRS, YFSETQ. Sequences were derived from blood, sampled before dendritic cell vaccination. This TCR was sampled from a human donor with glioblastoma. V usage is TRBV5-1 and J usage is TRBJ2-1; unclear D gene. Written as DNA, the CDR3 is TGCGCCAGCAGCTTGAGGTTAGCTGATGAGCAGTTCTTC. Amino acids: CASSLRLADEQFF.